Included here is one T cell receptor beta chain sequence, with context. What it recognizes is unknown. The source of the sample is a study of cytomegalovirus exposure and HLA in healthy donors. General study findings and limits: Previously analyzed data showed that most TCR beta V segments were productive at a frequency of about 90% or about 30%.

CDR1 is SNHLY, CDR2 FYNNEI, per germline. The CDR3 has 16 residues. Trimming took 4 bases from V and 3 from J; bases not matched to a gene: 12. PCR primers comprised 60 Vbeta and 13 Jbeta primers. Sequencing was performed with immunoSEQ multiplex PCR; in TCRdb, only in-frame clones are kept and a portion is missing. The sample holds 140,000 or so clones, around 72% seen once. The sequenced sample consisted of PBMCs. This TCR derives from a man in his forties in good health and CMV-seronegative. The chain employs TRBV2 and TRBJ2-7; the match to TRBD1 covers 7 bases. The chain's CDR3 is CASSVTRTGTRYEQYF. CDR3 in DNA: TGTGCCAGCAGTGTCACCCGGACAGGAACCCGCTACGAGCAGTACTTC. Based on the CDR3 plus reference TRBV2 and TRBJ2-7, the full variable domain is EPEVTQTPSHQVTQMGQEVILRCVPISNHLYFYWYRQILGQKVEFLVSFYNNEISEKSEIFDDQFSVERPDGSNFTLKIRSTKLEDSAMYFCASSVTRTGTRYEQYFGPGTRLTVT.